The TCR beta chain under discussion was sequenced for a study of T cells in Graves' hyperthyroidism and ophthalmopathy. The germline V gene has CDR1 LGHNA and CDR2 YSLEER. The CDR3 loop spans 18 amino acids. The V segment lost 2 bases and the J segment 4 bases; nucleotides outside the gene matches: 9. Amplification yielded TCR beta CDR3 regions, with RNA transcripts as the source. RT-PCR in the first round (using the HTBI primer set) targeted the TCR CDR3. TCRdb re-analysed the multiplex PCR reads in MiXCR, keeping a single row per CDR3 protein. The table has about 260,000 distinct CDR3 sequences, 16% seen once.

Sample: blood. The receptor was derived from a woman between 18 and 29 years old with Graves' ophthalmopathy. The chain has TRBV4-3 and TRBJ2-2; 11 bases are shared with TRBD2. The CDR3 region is CASSQPKLAGGPTGELFF. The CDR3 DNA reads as TGCGCCAGCAGCCAACCCAAGCTAGCGGGAGGTCCCACCGGGGAGCTGTTTTTT.